The next 31 T cell receptor beta chains were all read from a single sample in a study of cytomegalovirus exposure and HLA in healthy donors. PCR was performed using 60 Vbeta and 13 Jbeta primers. Profiled with immunoSEQ multiplex PCR; TCRdb holds only in-frame clones, not every one. The data show more than 100,000 clones, roughly 9.6% seen once. The sequenced sample was PBMCs. Every receptor here comes from a woman aged 40 to 49 in good health and CMV-seropositive.

This clone has more than one count but fewer than ten. The V gene is TRBV7-2, the J gene TRBJ1-3; TRBD1 matches at 9 bases. Trimming took 5 bases from V and 4 from J; bases not matched to a gene: 9. The CDR3 spans 16 residues. Germline V gene data show CDR1 as SGHTA and CDR2 as FQGNSA. CDR3 nucleotides: TGTGCCAGCAGCCTCGCGGGACAGGGTTCCGGAAACACCATATATTTT. It is translated as CASSLAGQGSGNTIYF.

The V and J genes are TRBV5-4 and TRBJ2-3, with D perhaps TRBD2 (6 bases). The germline CDR1 and CDR2 sequences are SGHNT and YYREEE (reference sequence). The CDR3 contains 15 residues. V lost 4 bases and J lost 0, with 12 bases in between. DNA for the CDR3: TGTGCCAGCAGCACGCCTGCGGGGAGCACAGATACGCAGTATTTT. It translates to CASSTPAGSTDTQYF.

This clone has just a few counts. The chain uses TRBV5-6 and TRBJ2-7; D may be TRBD1 (5 bases). The V end lost 2 bases, the J end lost 2 bases, and 14 bases lay between the germline ends. In germline, CDR1 is SGHDT, CDR2 YYEEEE. The CDR3 is made up of 15 amino acids. CDR3 protein: CASSLGRAIPYEQYF. DNA of the CDR3: TGTGCCAGCAGCTTAGGCAGGGCGATTCCCTACGAGCAGTACTTC.

This clone was detected only a few times. The chain is built from TRBV5-1 and TRBJ1-6, with 10 nucleotides matching TRBD1. Germline trimming cut 7 bases from V and 7 bases from J; bases unmatched to any gene: 17. The CDR3 covers 18 residues. Germline V gene sequence: CDR1 SGHRS, CDR2 YFSETQ. The CDR3, as DNA: TGCGCCAGCTGGGAGGGGACAGGGGCTGCCGGGGGGAATTCACCCCTCCACTTT. Translation: CASWEGTGAAGGNSPLHF.

V usage is TRBV5-1 and J usage is TRBJ1-1; D possibly corresponds to TRBD1 (5 bases). This CDR3 region has 15 residues. Trimming removed 3 bases from V and 0 bases from J, with 12 bases in between. The germline V gene has CDR1 SGHRS and CDR2 YFSETQ. The chain's CDR3 is CASSSGGALNTEAFF. CDR3 DNA: TGCGCCAGCAGCTCAGGAGGGGCCTTGAACACTGAAGCTTTCTTT.

The chain employs TRBV25-1 and TRBJ1-2; tentatively, D is TRBD1 (5 bases). The V and J ends lost 0 bases and 7 bases respectively, with 9 bases between them. Germline V CDR1 and CDR2: MGHDK, SYGVNS. CDR3 length equals 13 residues. CDR3 sequence reads: CASSEYHRGGYTF. DNA of the CDR3: TGTGCCAGCAGTGAATATCATAGGGGTGGCTACACCTTC.

The chain recombines TRBV5-1 with TRBJ1-4, with TRBD1 matching 7 bases. J lost 4 bases, V lost 4 bases, and 4 bases had no gene match. This CDR3 contains 14 residues. CDR1 and CDR2 (germline): SGHRS, YFSETQ. The CDR3 sequence is CASSLGQNNEKLFF. The CDR3 bases are TGCGCCAGCAGCCTGGGACAGAATAATGAAAAACTGTTTTTT.

This chain uses TRBV2 with TRBJ2-2; D is possibly TRBD1 (5 bases). Trimming pared 4 bases from V and 14 bases from J, leaving 11 bases between. CDR1 is SNHLY, CDR2 FYNNEI, per germline. This CDR3 is built from 11 residues. As DNA, the CDR3 is TGTGCCAGCAGTGCACTGGACATTCTGTTTTTT. Encoded protein: CASSALDILFF.

This clone was found a few times. J is TRBJ2-7 and V is TRBV19; TRBD1 matches 8 bases. V lost 5 bases to trimming and J lost 4 bases; unmatched junction nucleotides: 4. The length of the CDR3 is 13 residues. Germline V gene data show CDR1 as LNHDA and CDR2 as SQIVND (reference sequence). The CDR3 nucleotides are TGTGCCAGTAGTGACAGGGGTGTGTACGAGCAGTACTTC. Encoded protein: CASSDRGVYEQYF.

The gene calls are TRBV10-3 and TRBJ1-1; 7 bases agree with TRBD1. In germline, CDR1 is ENHRY, CDR2 SYGVKD. The CDR3 runs 14 residues. V lost 7 bases, J lost 5 bases, and 10 bases stayed unmatched. The CDR3: CAINDNRGRTEAFF. The CDR3 coding sequence is TGTGCCATCAACGACAACAGGGGCCGTACTGAAGCTTTCTTT.

This clone was counted a few times. The chain employs TRBV6-1 and TRBJ2-6, with TRBD1 as a possible D gene (5 bases). The germline gives CDR1 MNHNS, CDR2 SASEGT. The V and J ends lost 7 bases and 2 bases respectively, with 12 bases between them. The CDR3 is made up of 15 amino acids. The CDR3 sequence: CASTLGDAGANVLTF. The CDR3 coding sequence is TGTGCCAGCACTTTAGGGGATGCTGGGGCCAACGTCCTGACTTTC.

This clone was detected only a few times. The chain carries TRBV6-1 and TRBJ2-3; tentatively, D is TRBD1 (6 bases). Germline V gene sequence: CDR1 MNHNS, CDR2 SASEGT. Trimming took off 0 bases at V and 2 bases at J, with 12 bases between the two ends. The CDR3 loop spans 16 amino acids. The CDR3 sequence is CASSEAVGTTTDTQYF. The CDR3 bases are TGTGCCAGCAGTGAAGCGGTAGGGACAACCACAGATACGCAGTATTTT.

In this sample, this clone turned up a few times. V is TRBV6-6 and J is TRBJ1-1, with D hard to call. CDR3 size: 13 residues. Per the germline V gene, CDR1 is MNHNY and CDR2 is SVGAGI (reference sequence). Trimming removed 7 bases from V and 4 bases from J, with 13 bases in between. The CDR3 protein is CASKVREGTEAFF. The CDR3, as DNA: TGTGCCAGCAAGGTCCGGGAGGGCACTGAAGCTTTCTTT.

This clone was seen a handful of times. The chain has TRBV6-5 and TRBJ2-1; unclear D gene. In germline, CDR1 is MNHEY, CDR2 SVGAGI. Trimming stripped 4 bases from V and 9 bases from J, with 13 bases between. The CDR3 is made up of 13 amino acids. This chain's CDR3 is CASSSAPEAEQFF. CDR3 in DNA: TGTGCCAGCAGTTCGGCCCCAGAGGCTGAGCAGTTCTTC.

This sequence joins TRBV7-9 and TRBJ1-1; 8 bases align to TRBD1. The CDR3 consists of 12 residues. V lost 5 bases to trimming and J lost 10 bases; unmatched junction nucleotides: 6. Germline V CDR1 and CDR2: SEHNR, FQNEAQ (reference sequence). DNA for the CDR3: TGTGCCAGCAGCATACAGGACAGGGCAGCTTTCTTT. Encoded protein: CASSIQDRAAFF.

The V call is TRBV6-1, the J call TRBJ2-7; 7 nucleotides agree with TRBD1. V was clipped by 6 bases and J by 4 bases; unmatched bases: 9. The germline CDR1 and CDR2 sequences are MNHNS and SASEGT. The CDR3 has 14 amino acids. The CDR3: CASRLEQGRYEQYF. CDR3 DNA: TGTGCCAGCAGACTCGAACAGGGGCGGTACGAGCAGTACTTC.

This clone was observed a few times. The chain links TRBV15 to TRBJ2-5; a weak D match, TRBD2 (7 bases). Germline V gene sequence: CDR1 LNHNV, CDR2 YYDKDF (reference sequence). The CDR3 runs 15 residues. V shed 5 bases and J shed 3 bases, with 16 bases lying between them. CDR3 in amino acids: CATSPTLGGEETQYF. The CDR3 DNA sequence: TGTGCCACCAGCCCTACATTAGGGGGGGAAGAGACCCAGTACTTC.

This chain connects TRBV6-6 to TRBJ2-3; 7 nucleotides align to TRBD1. The CDR3 length is 14 residues. The ends lost 5 bases at V and 5 bases at J; junction bases unmatched: 7. Germline V gene lookup returns CDR1 MNHNY and CDR2 SVGAGI (reference sequence). The CDR3 DNA reads as TGTGCCAGCAGTACCCGACAGGGAATAGATACGCAGTATTTT. Translating gives CASSTRQGIDTQYF.

The chain has TRBV6-5 and TRBJ2-1, with a tentative D call TRBD2 (7 bases). The CDR3 length is 16 residues. Per the germline V gene, CDR1 is MNHEY and CDR2 is SVGAGI. V lost 2 bases to trimming and J lost 1 base, with 12 bases between them. The CDR3 DNA is TGTGCCAGCAGTTACGTACAGGGAGGGTCCTACAATGAGCAGTTCTTC. It translates to CASSYVQGGSYNEQFF.

This clone has a handful of counts. The V call is TRBV27, the J call TRBJ2-2, with D possibly TRBD2 on 5 matching bases. Trimming left V 5 bases short and J 0 bases short, with 13 bases between. Germline V lookup: CDR1 MNHEY, CDR2 SMNVEV (reference sequence). The CDR3 loop spans 16 amino acids. DNA for the CDR3: TGTGCCAGCAGTCTCCTTCCGGGATCGAACACCGGGGAGCTGTTTTTT. Its translation: CASSLLPGSNTGELFF.

This clone was counted a few times. The rearrangement uses TRBV7-6 and TRBJ2-3; weak D call: TRBD1 (6 bases). Per the germline V gene, CDR1 is SGHVS and CDR2 is FNYEAQ. This CDR3 is built from 17 residues. Trimming took off 4 bases at V and 0 bases at J, with 17 bases between the two ends. CDR3 sequence: CASSSFGTGSSTDTQYF. The DNA for the CDR3 is TGTGCCAGCAGCTCTTTTGGTACAGGGTCTAGCACAGATACGCAGTATTTT.

This sequence joins TRBV11-3 and TRBJ2-3; 13 bases are a match to TRBD2. The CDR3 is made up of 16 amino acids. Losses at the gene ends were 3 bases for V and 6 bases for J; bases not matched to a gene: 6. The germline V gene has CDR1 SGHNT and CDR2 YENEEA. CDR3: CASSFPTSGGRDTQYF. The DNA of the CDR3 is TGTGCCAGCAGCTTTCCGACTAGCGGGGGGAGGGATACGCAGTATTTT.

This clone appeared a few times. The rearrangement links TRBV27 to TRBJ2-3; D possibly corresponds to TRBD2 (5 bases). From germline, CDR1 is MNHEY and CDR2 SMNVEV (reference sequence). This CDR3 is 13 amino acids long. V shed 1 base and J shed 7 bases, with 9 bases lying between them. The CDR3 sequence is CASSLFYGNTQYF. The CDR3 DNA is TGTGCCAGCAGTTTATTTTACGGGAATACGCAGTATTTT.

V is TRBV7-6 and J is TRBJ2-7; 10 bases align to TRBD2. Germline trimming cut 2 bases from V and 7 bases from J; bases unmatched to any gene: 5. CDR3 size: 14 residues. Germline V gene lookup returns CDR1 SGHVS and CDR2 FNYEAQ. The CDR3 loop is CASSLLLAGVEQYF. For the CDR3, the DNA is TGTGCCAGCAGCTTACTGCTAGCGGGGGTTGAGCAGTACTTC.

This clone was counted a few times. V gene TRBV4-3 combines with J gene TRBJ1-1; TRBD1 is a possible D gene (5 bases). The CDR3 spans 14 residues. V dropped 0 bases and J dropped 11 bases, with 16 bases sitting between them. Germline assignment: CDR1 LGHNA and CDR2 YSLEER. This chain's CDR3 is CASSQDSPAGGAFF. In nucleotides, the CDR3 is TGCGCCAGCAGCCAAGATAGCCCGGCGGGGGGGGCTTTCTTT.

Here the CDR3 reads CASSPWGGPTEAFF. The CDR3 nucleotides are TGTGCCAGCAGCCCTTGGGGGGGGCCCACTGAAGCTTTCTTT. The rearrangement uses TRBV5-6 and TRBJ1-1; the D gene is possibly TRBD1 (6 bases). The CDR3 loop spans 14 amino acids. Germline values: CDR1 SGHDT, CDR2 YYEEEE. Trimming left V 4 bases short and J 4 bases short, with 14 bases between.

The chain is built from TRBV5-1 and TRBJ1-1; the D gene is possibly TRBD1 (6 bases). V shed 4 bases and J shed 5 bases, with 15 bases lying between them. The CDR3 totals 14 residues. Germline CDR1 reads SGHRS; CDR2 reads YFSETQ. The CDR3 protein is CASSAQQGRTEAFF. For the CDR3, the DNA is TGCGCCAGCAGCGCTCAACAGGGTAGAACTGAAGCTTTCTTT.

Only a few counts were recorded for this clone. The chain uses TRBV2 and TRBJ2-7; TRBD1 aligns across 8 bases. This CDR3 has 14 amino acids. Germline V gene data show CDR1 as SNHLY and CDR2 as FYNNEI. Unmatched junction bases numbered 7, after V lost 5 bases and J lost 4 bases. The DNA of the CDR3 is TGTGCCAGCAGTTTACTCACAGGGGGTTACGAGCAGTACTTC. This codes for CASSLLTGGYEQYF.

This chain joins TRBV6-5 and TRBJ2-5; tentative D call: TRBD2 (5 bases). V dropped 6 bases and J dropped 2 bases, with 10 bases sitting between them. The length of the CDR3 is 13 residues. Germline loops: CDR1 MNHEY, CDR2 SVGAGI. The CDR3 region has the DNA TGTGCCAGCAGCGGACTGACTCAAGAGACCCAGTACTTC. Translated: CASSGLTQETQYF.

This clone appeared a few times. The J gene is TRBJ2-4, the V gene TRBV5-1; D is possibly TRBD1 (5 bases). There are 12 residues in the CDR3. V lost 0 bases to trimming and J lost 7 bases, with 5 bases between them. The V gene's germline CDR1 is SGHRS and CDR2 YFSETQ. CDR3 region: CASSLGQNIQYF. The CDR3 DNA follows: TGCGCCAGCAGCTTGGGACAGAACATTCAGTACTTC. The full variable domain, with the rest looked up from reference TRBV5-1 and TRBJ2-4, is KAGVTQTPRYLIKTRGQQVTLSCSPISGHRSVSWYQQTPGQGLQFLFEYFSETQRNKGNFPGRFSGRQFSNSRSEMNVSTLELGDSALYLCASSLGQNIQYFGAGTRLSVL.

V usage is TRBV29-1 and J usage is TRBJ1-1; no reliable D call. CDR3 length equals 15 residues. Trimming shortened V by 2 bases and J by 0 bases, and 13 bases separated the two germline ends. Germline loops: CDR1 SQVTM, CDR2 ANQGSEA. The CDR3 here is CSVELLPGLNTEAFF. The DNA of the CDR3 is TGCAGCGTTGAACTGCTTCCAGGATTGAACACTGAAGCTTTCTTT.